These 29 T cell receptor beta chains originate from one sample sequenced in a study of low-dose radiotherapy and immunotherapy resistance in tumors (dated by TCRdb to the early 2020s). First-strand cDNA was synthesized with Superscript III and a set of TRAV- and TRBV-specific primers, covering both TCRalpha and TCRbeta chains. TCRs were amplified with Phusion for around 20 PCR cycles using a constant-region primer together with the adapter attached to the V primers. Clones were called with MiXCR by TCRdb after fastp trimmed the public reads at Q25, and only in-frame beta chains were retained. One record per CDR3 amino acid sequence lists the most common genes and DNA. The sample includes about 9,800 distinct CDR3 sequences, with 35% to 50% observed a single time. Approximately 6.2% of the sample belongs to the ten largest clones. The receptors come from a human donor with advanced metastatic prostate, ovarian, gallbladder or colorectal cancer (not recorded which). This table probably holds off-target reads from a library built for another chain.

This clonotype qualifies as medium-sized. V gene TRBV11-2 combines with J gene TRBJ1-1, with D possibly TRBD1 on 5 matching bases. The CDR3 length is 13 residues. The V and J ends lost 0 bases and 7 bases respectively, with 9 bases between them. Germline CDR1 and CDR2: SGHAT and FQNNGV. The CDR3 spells CASSLDRAREAFF. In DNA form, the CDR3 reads TGTGCCAGCAGCTTAGACAGGGCTCGTGAAGCTTTCTTT. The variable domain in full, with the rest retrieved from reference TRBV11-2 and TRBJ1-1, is EAGVAQSPRYKIIEKRQSVAFWCNPISGHATLYWYQQILGQGPKLLIQFQNNGVVDDSQLPKDRFSAERLKGVDSTLKIQPAKLEDSAVYLCASSLDRAREAFFGQGTRLTVV.

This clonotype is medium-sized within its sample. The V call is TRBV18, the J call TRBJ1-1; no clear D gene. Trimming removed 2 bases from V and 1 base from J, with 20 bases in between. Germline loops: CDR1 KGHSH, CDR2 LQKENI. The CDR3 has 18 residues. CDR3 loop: CASSPNVGSGTRNTEAFF. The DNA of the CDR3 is TGTGCCAGCTCACCAAATGTGGGTTCGGGCACACGGAACACTGAAGCTTTCTTT.

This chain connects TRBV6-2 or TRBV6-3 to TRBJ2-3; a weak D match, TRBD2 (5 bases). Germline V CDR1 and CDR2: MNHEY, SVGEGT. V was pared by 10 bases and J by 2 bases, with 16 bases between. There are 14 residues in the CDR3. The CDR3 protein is CATTDGGATDTQYF. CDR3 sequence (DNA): TGTGCCACCACCGACGGAGGAGCCACAGATACGCAGTATTTT.

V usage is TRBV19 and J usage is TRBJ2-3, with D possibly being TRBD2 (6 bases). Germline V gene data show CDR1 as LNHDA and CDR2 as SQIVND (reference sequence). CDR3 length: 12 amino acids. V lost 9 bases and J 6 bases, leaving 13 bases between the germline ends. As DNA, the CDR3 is TGTGCCAGCACGGGGGTGACGGATACGCAGTATTTT. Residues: CASTGVTDTQYF.

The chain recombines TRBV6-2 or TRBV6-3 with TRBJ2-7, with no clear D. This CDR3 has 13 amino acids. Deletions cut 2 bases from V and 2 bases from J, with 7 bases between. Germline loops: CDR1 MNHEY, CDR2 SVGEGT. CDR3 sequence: CASSYAGTYEQYF. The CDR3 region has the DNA TGTGCCAGCAGTTACGCTGGGACCTACGAGCAGTACTTC.

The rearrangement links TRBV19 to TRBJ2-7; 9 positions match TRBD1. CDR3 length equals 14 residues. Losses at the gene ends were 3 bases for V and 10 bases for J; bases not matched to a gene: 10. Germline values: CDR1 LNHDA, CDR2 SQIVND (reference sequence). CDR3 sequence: CASSIEDRGSIQYF. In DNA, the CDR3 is TGTGCCAGTAGTATCGAGGACAGGGGAAGTATCCAGTACTTC.

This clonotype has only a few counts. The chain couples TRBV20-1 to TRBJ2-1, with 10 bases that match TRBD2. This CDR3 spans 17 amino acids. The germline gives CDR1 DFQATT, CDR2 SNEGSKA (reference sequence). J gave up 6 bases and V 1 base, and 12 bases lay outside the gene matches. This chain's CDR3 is CSARVRLAGEWANEQFF. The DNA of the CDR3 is TGCAGTGCTAGAGTAAGGCTAGCGGGAGAGTGGGCCAATGAGCAGTTCTTC.

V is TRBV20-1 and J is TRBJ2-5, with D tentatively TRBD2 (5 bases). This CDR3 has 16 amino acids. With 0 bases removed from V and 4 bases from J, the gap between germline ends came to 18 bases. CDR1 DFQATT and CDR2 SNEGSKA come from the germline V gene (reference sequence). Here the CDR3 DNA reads TGCAGTGCTAGAGATCTCGGGAACCTCCGGGGAGAGACCCAGTACTTC. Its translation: CSARDLGNLRGETQYF.

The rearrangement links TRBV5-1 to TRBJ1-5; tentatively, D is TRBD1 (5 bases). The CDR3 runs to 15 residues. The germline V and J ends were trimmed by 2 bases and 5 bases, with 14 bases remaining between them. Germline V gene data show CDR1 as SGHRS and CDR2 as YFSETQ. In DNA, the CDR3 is TGCGCCAGCAGCTTAACGGGGACCAGGGATCAGCCCCAGCATTTT. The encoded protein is CASSLTGTRDQPQHF.

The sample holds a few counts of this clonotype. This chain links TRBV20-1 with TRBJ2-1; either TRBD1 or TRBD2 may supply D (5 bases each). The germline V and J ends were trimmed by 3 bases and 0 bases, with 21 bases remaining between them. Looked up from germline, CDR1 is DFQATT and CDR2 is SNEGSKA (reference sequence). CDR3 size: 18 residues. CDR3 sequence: CSASGAGSRGSSYNEQFF. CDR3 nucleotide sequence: TGCAGTGCTAGTGGGGCAGGGTCGAGGGGAAGCTCCTACAATGAGCAGTTCTTC.

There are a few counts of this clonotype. Here the CDR3 DNA reads TGCGCCAGCAGTGCCGGGACTAGTGGGTTGACAGATACGCAGTATTTT. Translating it yields CASSAGTSGLTDTQYF. V is TRBV10-2 and J is TRBJ2-3, with 8 bases identical to TRBD2. The CDR3 length is 16 residues. Unmatched junction bases numbered 9, after V lost 4 bases and J lost 3 bases. CDR1 and CDR2 (germline): WSHSY, SAAADI.

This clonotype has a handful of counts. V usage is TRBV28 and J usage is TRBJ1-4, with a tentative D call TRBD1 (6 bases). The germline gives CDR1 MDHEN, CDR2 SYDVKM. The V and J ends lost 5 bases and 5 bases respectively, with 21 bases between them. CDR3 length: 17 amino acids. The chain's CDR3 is CASSQQAPGGANEKLFF. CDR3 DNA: TGTGCCAGCAGTCAACAGGCCCCGGGGGGCGCGAATGAAAAACTGTTTTTT.

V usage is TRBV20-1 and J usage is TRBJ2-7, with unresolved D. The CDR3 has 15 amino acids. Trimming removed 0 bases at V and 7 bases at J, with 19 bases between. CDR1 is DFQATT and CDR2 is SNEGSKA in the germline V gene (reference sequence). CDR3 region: CSARDQETPLLEQYF. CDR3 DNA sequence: TGCAGTGCTAGAGATCAAGAGACTCCTCTTCTGGAGCAGTACTTC.

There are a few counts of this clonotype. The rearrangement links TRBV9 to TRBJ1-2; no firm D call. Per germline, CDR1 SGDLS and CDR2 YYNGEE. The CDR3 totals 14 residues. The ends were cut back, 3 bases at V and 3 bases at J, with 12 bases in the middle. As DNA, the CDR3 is TGTGCCAGCAGCGGAGGCGCTACGGACTATGGCTACACCTTC. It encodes CASSGGATDYGYTF. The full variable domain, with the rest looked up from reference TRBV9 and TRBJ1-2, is DSGVTQTPKHLITATGQRVTLRCSPRSGDLSVYWYQQSLDQGLQFLIQYYNGEERAKGNILERFSAQQFPDLHSELNLSSLELGDSALYFCASSGGATDYGYTFGSGTRLTVV.

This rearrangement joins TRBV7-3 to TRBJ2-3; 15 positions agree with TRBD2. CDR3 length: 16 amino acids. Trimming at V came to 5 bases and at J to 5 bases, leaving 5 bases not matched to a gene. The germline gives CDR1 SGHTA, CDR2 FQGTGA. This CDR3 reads CASSPRTSGRGDTQYF. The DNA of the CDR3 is TGTGCCAGCAGCCCCCGGACTAGCGGGAGGGGAGATACGCAGTATTTT.

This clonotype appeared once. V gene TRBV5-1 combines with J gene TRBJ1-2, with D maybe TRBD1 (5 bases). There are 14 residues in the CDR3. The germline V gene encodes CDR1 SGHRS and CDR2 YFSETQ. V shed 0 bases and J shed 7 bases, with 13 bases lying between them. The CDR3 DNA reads TGCGCCAGCAGCTTGGCACAGGAAGCGGGTGGCTACACCTTC. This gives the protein CASSLAQEAGGYTF.

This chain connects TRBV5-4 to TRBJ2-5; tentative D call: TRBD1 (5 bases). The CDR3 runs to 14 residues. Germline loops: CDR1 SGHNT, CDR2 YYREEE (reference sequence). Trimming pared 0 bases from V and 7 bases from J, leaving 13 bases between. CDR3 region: CASSLGQGRGTQYF. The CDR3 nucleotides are TGTGCCAGCAGCTTGGGCCAGGGCCGTGGGACCCAGTACTTC.

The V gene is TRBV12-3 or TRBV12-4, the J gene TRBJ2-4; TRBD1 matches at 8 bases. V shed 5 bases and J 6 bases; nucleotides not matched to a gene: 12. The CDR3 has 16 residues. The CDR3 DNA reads TGTGCCAGCAGTCAGGACAGGGTCATTGAGATAAACATTCAGTACTTC. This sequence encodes CASSQDRVIEINIQYF.

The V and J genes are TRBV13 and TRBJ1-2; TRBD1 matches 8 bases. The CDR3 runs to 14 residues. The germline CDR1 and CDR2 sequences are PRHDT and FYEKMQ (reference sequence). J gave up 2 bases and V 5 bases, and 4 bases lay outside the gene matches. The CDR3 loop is CASSVNRGNYGYTF. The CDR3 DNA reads TGTGCCAGCAGCGTCAACAGGGGGAACTATGGCTACACCTTC.

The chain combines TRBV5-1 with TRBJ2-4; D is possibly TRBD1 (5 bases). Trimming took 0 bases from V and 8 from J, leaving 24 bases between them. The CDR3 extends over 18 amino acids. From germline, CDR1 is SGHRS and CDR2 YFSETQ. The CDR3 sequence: CASSLVQGSPKSLDIQYF. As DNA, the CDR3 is TGCGCCAGCAGCTTGGTTCAGGGCTCGCCAAAATCATTAGACATTCAGTACTTC.

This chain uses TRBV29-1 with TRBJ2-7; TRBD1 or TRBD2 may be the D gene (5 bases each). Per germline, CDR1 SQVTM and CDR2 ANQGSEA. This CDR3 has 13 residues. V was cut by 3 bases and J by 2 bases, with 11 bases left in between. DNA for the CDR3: TGCAGCGTTGACTGGGGGAATACCTACGAGCAGTACTTC. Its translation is CSVDWGNTYEQYF.

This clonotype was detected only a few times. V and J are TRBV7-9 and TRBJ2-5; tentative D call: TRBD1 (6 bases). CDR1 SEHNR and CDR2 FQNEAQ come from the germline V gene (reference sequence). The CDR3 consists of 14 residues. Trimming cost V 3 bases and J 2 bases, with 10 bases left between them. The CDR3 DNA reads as TGTGCCAGCAGCTTCCCCAGGGGACAAGAGACCCAGTACTTC. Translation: CASSFPRGQETQYF. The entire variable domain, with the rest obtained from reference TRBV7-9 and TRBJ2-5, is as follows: DTGVSQNPRHKITKRGQNVTFRCDPISEHNRLYWYRQTLGQGPEFLTYFQNEAQLEKSRLLSDRFSAERPKGSFSTLEIQRTEQGDSAMYLCASSFPRGQETQYFGPGTRLLVL.

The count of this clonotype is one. The CDR3 DNA follows: TGCAGTGCTACCACGGAGTGGGGGACAGGCGAGCAGTACTTC. Translating it yields CSATTEWGTGEQYF. The chain combines TRBV20-1 with TRBJ2-7; 8 bases match TRBD1. This CDR3 is built from 14 residues. V was pared by 4 bases and J by 6 bases, with 11 bases of the junction left unmatched. CDR1 and CDR2 (germline): DFQATT, SNEGSKA (reference sequence).

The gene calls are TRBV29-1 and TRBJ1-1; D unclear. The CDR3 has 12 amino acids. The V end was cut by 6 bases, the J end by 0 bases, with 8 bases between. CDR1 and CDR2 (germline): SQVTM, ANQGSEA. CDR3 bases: TGCAGCGTCGACCGAGTGAACACTGAAGCTTTCTTT. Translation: CSVDRVNTEAFF. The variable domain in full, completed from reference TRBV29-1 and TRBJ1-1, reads SAVISQKPSRDICQRGTSLTIQCQVDSQVTMMFWYRQQPGQSLTLIATANQGSEATYESGFVIDKFPISRPNLTFSTLTVSNMSPEDSSIYLCSVDRVNTEAFFGQGTRLTVV.

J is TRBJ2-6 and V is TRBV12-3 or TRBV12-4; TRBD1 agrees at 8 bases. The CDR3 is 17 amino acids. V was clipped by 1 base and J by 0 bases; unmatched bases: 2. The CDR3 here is CASSLGQGISGANVLTF. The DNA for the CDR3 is TGTGCCAGCAGTTTAGGACAGGGGATCTCTGGGGCCAACGTCCTGACTTTC.

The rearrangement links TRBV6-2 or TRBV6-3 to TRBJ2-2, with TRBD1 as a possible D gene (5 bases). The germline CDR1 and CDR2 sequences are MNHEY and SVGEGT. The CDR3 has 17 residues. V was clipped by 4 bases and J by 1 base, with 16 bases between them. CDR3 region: CASSSPGGRVNTGELFF. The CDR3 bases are TGTGCCAGCAGTTCCCCTGGCGGCAGGGTGAACACCGGGGAGCTGTTTTTT.

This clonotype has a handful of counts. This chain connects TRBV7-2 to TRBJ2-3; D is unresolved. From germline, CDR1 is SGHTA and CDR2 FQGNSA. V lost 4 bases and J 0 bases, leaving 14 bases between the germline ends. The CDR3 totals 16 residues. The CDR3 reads CASSSPMLPSTDTQYF. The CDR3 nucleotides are TGTGCCAGCAGCTCACCTATGCTCCCTAGCACAGATACGCAGTATTTT.

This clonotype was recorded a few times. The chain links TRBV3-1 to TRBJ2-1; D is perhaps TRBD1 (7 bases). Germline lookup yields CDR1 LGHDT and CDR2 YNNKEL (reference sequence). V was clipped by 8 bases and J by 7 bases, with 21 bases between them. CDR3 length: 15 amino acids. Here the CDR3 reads CASAAGGLGANEQFF. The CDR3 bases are TGTGCCAGCGCTGCAGGGGGACTCGGCGCTAATGAGCAGTTCTTC.

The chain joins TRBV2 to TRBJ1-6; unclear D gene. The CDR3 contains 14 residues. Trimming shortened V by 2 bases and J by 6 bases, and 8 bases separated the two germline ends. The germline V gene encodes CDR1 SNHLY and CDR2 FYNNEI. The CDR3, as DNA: TGTGCCAGCAGTGAAAGGAGGGTTAATTCACCCCTCCACTTT. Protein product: CASSERRVNSPLHF.